The T cell receptor (beta chain) described here comes from a study of blood T cells in healthy people across ages. Study background: Per two T cells, template switching captured roughly one barcoded beta molecule. Study outcomes and limitations: Higher diversity and more naive CD4+ cells were features of long-lived donors, compared to aged donors. TCR beta diversity tracked closely with naive T cell percentage.

This CDR3 comprises 15 residues. The V gene end was trimmed by 6 bases and the J gene end by 0 bases; junction bases not matched to a gene: 10. In germline, CDR1 is DFQATT, CDR2 SNEGSKA (reference sequence). Next came a second PCR, run for about 6 to 12 cycles, which used a sample-barcoded 5' primer along with a J-beta primer mix. Each CDR3 protein is one row after TCRdb ran MiXCR on the 5' RACE reads. The sample yields roughly 900,000 distinct CDR3 sequences, around 48% seen once. Aged about 6 to 90, donors were systemically healthy Caucasians from Russia. Turning to this clonotype: The antigen is not known.

This TCR was sampled from a man aged 25-45 years in good health. Sequencing input: blood. The chain has TRBV20-1 and TRBJ1-2; 7 bases match TRBD1. CDR3 coding DNA: TGCAGTGCGGCTCGCGACAGGGCGGCTAACTATGGCTACACCTTC. Translation gives CSAARDRAANYGYTF.